The T cell receptor beta chain described here comes from a study of human T cells and chemical hapten exposure. The germline gives CDR1 SGHRS, CDR2 YFSETQ. The V gene end was trimmed by 0 bases and the J gene end by 6 bases; junction bases not matched to a gene: 7. The CDR3 is 16 amino acids. Noted time point: patch test 3, about 24 weeks after DPC sensitization. The treatment is: therapeutic diphenylcyclopropenone sensitization with weekly scalp DPC. TCRdb recomputed calls from the RACE reads with MiXCR, one row per CDR3 protein. This table holds fewer than 55,000 distinct CDR3 sequences, approximately 9.9% found once. The table lists this clonotype with a few counts.

The chain combines TRBV5-1 with TRBJ2-4; 9 bases agree with TRBD1. The receptor was isolated from a woman aged 35 to 49 with alopecia areata. Some clones in this sample may be carry-over from other donors' samples. Material: whole blood, obtained in connection with sensitization to the hapten diphenylcyclopropenone (DPC). In nucleotides, the CDR3 is TGCGCCAGCAGCTTGGCCCTTAGGACAGGGGTAAACATTCAGTACTTC. As protein: CASSLALRTGVNIQYF.